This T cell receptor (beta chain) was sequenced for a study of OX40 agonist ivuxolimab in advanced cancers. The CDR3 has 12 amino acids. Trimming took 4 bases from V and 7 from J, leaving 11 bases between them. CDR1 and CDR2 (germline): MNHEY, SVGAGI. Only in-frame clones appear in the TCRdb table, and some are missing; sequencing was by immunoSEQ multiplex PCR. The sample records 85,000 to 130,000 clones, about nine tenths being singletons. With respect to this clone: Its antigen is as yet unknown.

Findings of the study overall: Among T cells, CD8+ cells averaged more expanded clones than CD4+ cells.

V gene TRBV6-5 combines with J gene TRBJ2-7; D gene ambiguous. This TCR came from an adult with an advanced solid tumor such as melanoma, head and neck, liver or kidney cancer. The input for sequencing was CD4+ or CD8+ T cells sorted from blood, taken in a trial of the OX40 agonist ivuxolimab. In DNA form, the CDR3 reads TGTGCCAGCAGTTCCCGTGGCTTGGAGCAGTACTTC. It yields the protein CASSSRGLEQYF.